This TCR beta chain was identified during a study of chemoradiotherapy in HPV16-positive cancers. Study at large: Candidate HPV-specific clones and shared TCR motifs came from a couple of HPV16-positive patients.

Study outcomes and limitations: During treatment, candidate HPV-specific clones and E7-related motifs expanded in tumor.

In regard to this clone: The antigen is unknown.

The J segment lost 5 bases and the V segment lost 5 bases, leaving 12 bases of the junction unmatched. The CDR3 consists of 17 residues. The germline V gene encodes CDR1 SGHDN and CDR2 FVKESK. Sequenced by immunoSEQ multiplex PCR; TCRdb stores in-frame clones only, minus some. This table has approximately 12,000 clones, 80% to 90% appearing once. This chain connects TRBV14 to TRBJ2-3; TRBD1 matches at 11 bases. This receptor was taken from a human donor with HPV-associated anogenital cancer. The sample consisted of blood, taken from a patient who underwent chemoradiotherapy. CDR3 nucleotides: TGTGCCAGCAGCAACCATCAGAGGACAGGGGGCCAAGATACGCAGTATTTT. Protein sequence: CASSNHQRTGGQDTQYF.